Sequencing of this T cell receptor beta chain was carried out in a study of CD8 T cells in Susac syndrome. Negative magnetic isolation gave CD8+ and CD4+ cells; FACS enriched CD8+ TEMRA. Random hexamers were used to reverse transcribe 0.5 to 1 ug of RNA. By means of immunoSEQ multiplex PCR, TCR beta CDR3 spanning 54 Vbeta and 13 Jbeta underwent amplification. A single record per CDR3 protein comes from TCRdb applying MiXCR to the immunoSEQ multiplex PCR reads. The sample lists around 280,000 distinct CDR3 sequences; about 91% were seen once. To note about this clonotype: The antigen is undetermined.

CDR1 SQVTM and CDR2 ANQGSEA come from the germline V gene. After removal of 7 bases from V and 6 bases from J, the junction contained 8 bases not matched to a gene. The length of the CDR3 is 13 residues. Overall study results and limits: The authors acknowledged that the study's TCR sequencing and HLA analysis involved relatively few individuals.

The sequence came from a human donor with multiple sclerosis. This chain links TRBV29-1 with TRBJ2-1; 8 nucleotides match TRBD2. The material sequenced was CD4+ T cells from PBMCs. The CDR3 loop reads CSGVPGLANEQFF. DNA of the CDR3: TGCAGCGGGGTACCAGGACTAGCCAATGAGCAGTTCTTC.